The rows below give T cell receptor beta chains drawn from one sample of a study of regulatory T cells in long-lasting Graves disease. TCRdb ran MiXCR on the multiplex PCR reads and lists one entry per CDR3 protein. The sample has 350,000 to 500,000 distinct CDR3 sequences, 11% to 15% seen once. This same sample was also part of a study on T cells in Graves' hyperthyroidism and ophthalmopathy.

This sample comprised peripheral blood mononuclear cells (PBMCs), obtained at new diagnosis, from a patient treated with antithyroid drugs. The source of these receptors is a woman between 50 and 59 years old with Graves disease. Each CDR3 is given without its conserved first and last residue. The order of the fields is J gene, V gene, CDR3 protein.

TRBJ2-7,TRBV7-2,ASSRDTYEQY
TRBJ2-7,TRBV7-8,ASSFVGVNEQY
TRBJ2-7,TRBV11-2,ASSLRGSGAGGPIEQY
TRBJ2-7,TRBV27,ASSFRAGVSSYEQY
TRBJ1-2,TRBV24-1,ATSEPGTDYGYT
TRBJ2-3,TRBV28,ASSPTGAITDTQY
TRBJ2-2,TRBV12-3/TRBV12-4,ASTPQGAGNTGELF
TRBJ1-5,TRBV5-1,ASSLSGANQPQH
TRBJ2-7,TRBV3-1,ASSQESYRFYEQY
TRBJ2-1,TRBV12-3/TRBV12-4,ASTPLVSYPMGKYNEQF
TRBJ2-3,TRBV29-1,SVDKSGEGQTDTQY
TRBJ2-7,TRBV20-1,SASRDTAYEQY
TRBJ2-7,TRBV2,ASSELLRQY